The clone carrying this TCR beta chain appeared many times. This entry is derived from a study of T cells in Graves' hyperthyroidism and ophthalmopathy. Looking at the study overall: Before any treatment, at initial diagnosis, peripheral blood was collected.

Using RNA transcripts as the source, TCR beta CDR3 regions were amplified. First-round RT-PCR of the TCR CDR3 relied on the HTBI primer set. TCRdb analysed the multiplex PCR reads with MiXCR anew, one entry per CDR3 protein. The profile shows some 690,000 distinct CDR3 sequences, roughly 17% of them singletons. V gave up 6 bases and J gave up 7 bases; unmatched junction bases: 5. The CDR3 covers 14 residues. Germline CDR1 and CDR2: MNHEY and SMNVEV (reference sequence). This receptor was obtained from a man in his forties or fifties with Graves' hyperthyroidism. This chain connects TRBV27 to TRBJ1-6, with TRBD1 matching 8 bases. Input material: blood. The CDR3 sequence is CASRRDRQNSPLHF. CDR3 sequence (DNA): TGTGCCAGCAGACGGGACAGGCAAAATTCACCCCTCCACTTT.